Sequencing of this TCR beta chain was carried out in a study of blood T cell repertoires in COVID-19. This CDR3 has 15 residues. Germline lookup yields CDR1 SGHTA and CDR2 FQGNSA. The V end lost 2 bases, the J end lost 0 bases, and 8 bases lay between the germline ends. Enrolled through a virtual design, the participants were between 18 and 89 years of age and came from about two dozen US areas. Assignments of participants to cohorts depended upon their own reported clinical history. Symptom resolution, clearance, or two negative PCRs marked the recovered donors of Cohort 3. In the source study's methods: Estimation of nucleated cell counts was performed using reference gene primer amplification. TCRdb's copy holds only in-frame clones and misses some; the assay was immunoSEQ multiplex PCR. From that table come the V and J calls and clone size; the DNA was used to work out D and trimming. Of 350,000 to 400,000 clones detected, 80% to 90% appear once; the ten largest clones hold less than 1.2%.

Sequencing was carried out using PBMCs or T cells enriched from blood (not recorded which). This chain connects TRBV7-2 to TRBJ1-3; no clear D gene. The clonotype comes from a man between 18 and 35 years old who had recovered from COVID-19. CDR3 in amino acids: CASSLHRDSGNTIYF. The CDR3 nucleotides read TGTGCCAGCAGCTTACATCGGGACTCTGGAAACACCATATATTTT.